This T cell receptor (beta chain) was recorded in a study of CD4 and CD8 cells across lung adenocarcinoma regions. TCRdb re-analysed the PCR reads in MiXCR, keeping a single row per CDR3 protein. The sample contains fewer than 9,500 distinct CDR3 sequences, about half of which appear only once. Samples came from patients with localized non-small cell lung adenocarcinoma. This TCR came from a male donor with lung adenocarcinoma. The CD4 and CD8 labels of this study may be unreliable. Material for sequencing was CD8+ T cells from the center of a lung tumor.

Here the CDR3 reads CATSDSSGMAYNEQFF. The DNA of the CDR3 is TGTGCCACCAGTGATTCTAGCGGAATGGCTTACAATGAGCAGTTCTTC. The V gene is TRBV24-1, the J gene TRBJ2-1; 7 nucleotides line up with TRBD2. Germline loops: CDR1 KGHDR, CDR2 SFDVKD. The CDR3 runs to 16 residues. The trim removed 2 bases at V and 4 bases at J, leaving 7 bases unmatched.